Presented here are 7 T cell receptor beta chains from one specimen sequenced in a study of a mutant IDH1 vaccine in newly diagnosed glioma. The antigens of these receptors remain unknown. Regarding time point: week 35, safety follow-up. Doses of 300 ug of mutant IDH1 20-mer peptide were given with topical imiquimod. Profiling relied on immunoSEQ multiplex PCR, and the TCRdb table lists in-frame clones only, not all of them. This table holds roughly 69,000 clones, about 87% found once. The source was PBMCs, collected from a glioma patient whose treatment included an IDH1 peptide vaccine. The receptors stem from a man aged 25 to 40 with glioma.

The J gene is TRBJ1-5, the V gene TRBV27; no definite D call. The V and J ends lost 3 bases and 3 bases respectively, with 18 bases between them. Germline CDR1 reads MNHEY; CDR2 reads SMNVEV (reference sequence). The CDR3 length is 17 residues. The CDR3 DNA sequence: TGTGCCAGCAGTTTTTCATCTGGGTCGGCCAACAATCAGCCCCAGCATTTT. It specifies CASSFSSGSANNQPQHF.

The rearrangement uses TRBV2 and TRBJ2-5; 7 nucleotides line up with TRBD1. CDR3 length equals 15 residues. Germline loops: CDR1 SNHLY, CDR2 FYNNEI. The V segment lost 5 bases and the J segment 0 bases; nucleotides outside the gene matches: 6. The CDR3 loop is CASSINGQDQETQYF. DNA of the CDR3: TGTGCCAGCAGTATAAATGGACAGGACCAAGAGACCCAGTACTTC.

The chain links TRBV4-1 to TRBJ1-5; D may be TRBD1 (5 bases). The CDR3 has 14 amino acids. Trimming removed 4 bases from V and 7 bases from J, with 14 bases in between. CDR1 and CDR2 from the germline V gene are MGHRA and YSYEKL. CDR3 sequence (DNA): TGCGCCAGCAGCCGCCAGGGTCAGGGCCAGCCCCAGCATTTT. It is translated as CASSRQGQGQPQHF.

This clone was detected only a few times. The chain recombines TRBV7-9 with TRBJ1-1; no firm D call. Trimming removed 6 bases at V and 0 bases at J, with 14 bases between. Germline V gene lookup returns CDR1 SEHNR and CDR2 FQNEAQ (reference sequence). This CDR3 contains 15 residues. The CDR3: CASRARRGMNTEAFF. CDR3 DNA sequence: TGTGCCAGCAGGGCACGGCGAGGAATGAACACTGAAGCTTTCTTT.

The chain links TRBV27 to TRBJ1-1, with unresolved D. This CDR3 is built from 15 residues. Looked up from germline, CDR1 is MNHEY and CDR2 is SMNVEV (reference sequence). Trimming took 1 base from V and 0 from J, leaving 9 bases between them. CDR3 nucleotides: TGTGCCAGCAGTTTATTCGGGGAGGTGAACACTGAAGCTTTCTTT. Translation: CASSLFGEVNTEAFF.

This clone occurred once. V gene TRBV2 combines with J gene TRBJ2-1; tentatively, D is TRBD2 (5 bases). The CDR3 has 13 amino acids. Trimming took 0 bases from V and 12 from J, leaving 12 bases between them. Germline V lookup: CDR1 SNHLY, CDR2 FYNNEI. CDR3 amino acids: CASSEAEGPGQFF. Written as DNA, the CDR3 is TGTGCCAGCAGTGAAGCTGAGGGCCCGGGGCAGTTCTTC.

The chain combines TRBV9 with TRBJ2-3; D unresolved. Trimming pared 0 bases from V and 2 bases from J, leaving 13 bases between. CDR1 is SGDLS and CDR2 is YYNGEE in the germline V gene. The CDR3 covers 16 residues. For the CDR3, the DNA is TGTGCCAGCAGCGTAGGCGGCTCGAGACACACAGATACGCAGTATTTT. It codes for CASSVGGSRHTDTQYF.